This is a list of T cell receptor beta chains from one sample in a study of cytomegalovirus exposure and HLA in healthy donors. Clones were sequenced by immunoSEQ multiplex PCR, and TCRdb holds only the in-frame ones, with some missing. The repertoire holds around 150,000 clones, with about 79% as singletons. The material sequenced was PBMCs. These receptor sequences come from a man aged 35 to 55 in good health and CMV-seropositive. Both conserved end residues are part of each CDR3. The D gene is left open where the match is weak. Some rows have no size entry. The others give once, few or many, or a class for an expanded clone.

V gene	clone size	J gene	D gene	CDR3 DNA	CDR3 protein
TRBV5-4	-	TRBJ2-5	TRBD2	TGTGCCAGCAGCTTCAAACGGGCTAGCGGGCAAGAGACCCAGTACTTC	CASSFKRASGQETQYF
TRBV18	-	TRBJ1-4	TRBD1	TGTGCCAGCTCACCCCTCGACAGGGGAGGGAATGAAAAACTGTTTTTT	CASSPLDRGGNEKLFF
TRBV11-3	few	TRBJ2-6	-	TGTGCCAGCAGCTCCGGTGGTTCCGGGGCCAACGTCCTGACTTTC	CASSSGGSGANVLTF
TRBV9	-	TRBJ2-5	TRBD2	TGTGCCAGCACCCCTGCGGGGGGGCCCGTGGAGACCCAGTACTTC	CASTPAGGPVETQYF
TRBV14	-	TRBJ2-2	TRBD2	TGTGCCAGCAGCCAGATGGGGGGGGACCTCACCGGGGAGCTGTTTTTT	CASSQMGGDLTGELFF
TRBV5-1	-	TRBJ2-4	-	TGCGCCAGCAGCTTGGGTACAGTAGTAGCCAAAAACATTCAGTACTTC	CASSLGTVVAKNIQYF
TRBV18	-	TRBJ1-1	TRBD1	TGTGCCAGCTCACTACTTCCCTGGACAGGGTCCAACACTGAAGCTTTCTTT	CASSLLPWTGSNTEAFF
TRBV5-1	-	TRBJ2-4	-	TGCGCCAGCAGCTTACCTCTTACGGGGGTAGGGGACATTCAGTACTTC	CASSLPLTGVGDIQYF
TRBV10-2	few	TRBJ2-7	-	TGCGCCAGCAGTGAGCGGTACGAGCAGTACTTC	CASSERYEQYF
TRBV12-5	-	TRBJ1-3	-	TGTGCTAGTGGTTTGTGGGCAGGCCCCTCTGGAAACACCATATATTTT	CASGLWAGPSGNTIYF
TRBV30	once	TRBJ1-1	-	TGTGCCTGGATATTGGGGGGTGGCACTGAAGCTTTCTTT	CAWILGGGTEAFF
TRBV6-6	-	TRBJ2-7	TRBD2	TGTGCCAGCAGTTATAGCGGGGAGACCTACGGGCAGTACTTC	CASSYSGETYGQYF
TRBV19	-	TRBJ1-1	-	TGTGCCAGTAGTATCTCGGGGATGAACACTGAAGCTTTCTTT	CASSISGMNTEAFF
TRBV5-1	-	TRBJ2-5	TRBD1	TGCGCCAGCAGCAGGGGACAGATCCAAGAGACCCAGTACTTC	CASSRGQIQETQYF
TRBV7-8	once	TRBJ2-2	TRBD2	TGTGCCGCTGGTCCGGGAGGGATCGGGGAGCTGTTTTTT	CAAGPGGIGELFF
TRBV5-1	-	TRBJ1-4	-	TGCGCCAGCAGCTTGAGGGGCGCCGGGAGTGAAAAACTGTTTTTT	CASSLRGAGSEKLFF
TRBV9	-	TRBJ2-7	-	TGTGCCAGCAGCGTAGATCAAGGGCGGGTTGGGGACGAGCAGTACTTC	CASSVDQGRVGDEQYF
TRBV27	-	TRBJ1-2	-	TGTGCCAGCAGGGGAGTAGGCGGCTACACCTTC	CASRGVGGYTF
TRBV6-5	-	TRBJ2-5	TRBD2	TGTGCCAGCAGTTACGCGGGGGAAGAGACCCAGTACTTC	CASSYAGEETQYF
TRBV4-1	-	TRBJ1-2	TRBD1	TGCGCCAGCGGACATCATACCCGACAGGGGGCGCGATCCCATGGCTACACCTTC	CASGHHTRQGARSHGYTF
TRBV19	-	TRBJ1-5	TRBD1	TGTGCCAGTAACGACAGGGGCCTCGGCAATCAGCCCCAGCATTTT	CASNDRGLGNQPQHF
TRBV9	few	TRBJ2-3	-	TGTGCCAGCAGCCCAGGGGATAGCACAGATACGCAGTATTTT	CASSPGDSTDTQYF
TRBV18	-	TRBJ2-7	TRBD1	TGTGCCAGCTCACTCAGGACAGGGGGTGACGAGCAGTACTTC	CASSLRTGGDEQYF
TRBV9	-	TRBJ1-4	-	TGTGCCAGCAGCGTAAACCCCGAAGGGAGGGTAGAAAAACTGTTTTTT	CASSVNPEGRVEKLFF
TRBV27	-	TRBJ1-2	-	TGTGCCAGCAGTTTACGGGGTAGTGGCTACACCTTC	CASSLRGSGYTF
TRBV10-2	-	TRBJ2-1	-	TGCGCCAGCACCCTTAGCTCCTACAATGAGCAGTTCTTC	CASTLSSYNEQFF
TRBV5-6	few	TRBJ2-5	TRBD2	TGTGCCAGCAGCTTACCGGGACTAGCGGGAGAAGAGACCCAGTACTTC	CASSLPGLAGEETQYF
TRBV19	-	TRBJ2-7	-	TGTGCCAGTAGTATAGCGTCTTGGGCTTCCTACGAGCAGTACTTC	CASSIASWASYEQYF
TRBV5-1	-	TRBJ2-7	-	TGCGCCAGCAGCTTGGGGCGGGGAACCCACTCCTACGAGCAGTACTTC	CASSLGRGTHSYEQYF
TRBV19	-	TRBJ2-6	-	TGTGCCAGTAGTTCCACAGGGGGGGCCAACGTCCTGACTTTC	CASSSTGGANVLTF
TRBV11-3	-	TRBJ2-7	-	TGTGCCAGCAGCCCTGAGGCTAGGGGCAGATACGAGCAGTACTTC	CASSPEARGRYEQYF
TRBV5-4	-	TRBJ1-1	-	TGTGCCAGCAGCTTGACTTTGGGGGCCACTGAAGCTTTCTTT	CASSLTLGATEAFF
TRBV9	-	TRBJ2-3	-	TGTGCCAGCAGCCACGGGGTTCTTGAGGCAGATACGCAGTATTTT	CASSHGVLEADTQYF
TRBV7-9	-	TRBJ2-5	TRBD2	TGTGCCAGCAGCCCCCGGGGTAGCGGGGCCTCGGGGGAGACCCAGTACTTC	CASSPRGSGASGETQYF
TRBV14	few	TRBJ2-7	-	TGTGCCAGCAGCCTTAGCGGAGATAGACGAACGTCGGGCGAGCAGTACTTC	CASSLSGDRRTSGEQYF
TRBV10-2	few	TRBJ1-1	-	TGCGCCAGCAGGGGGCGGTTTGAAGCTTTCTTT	CASRGRFEAFF
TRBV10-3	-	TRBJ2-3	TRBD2	TGTGCCATCAGTGCGCGGAGTAGCGGGGGGGCTGATACGCAGTATTTT	CAISARSSGGADTQYF
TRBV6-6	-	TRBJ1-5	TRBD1	TGTGCCAGCCACAGGGGCCAGGGGATTAGCAATCAGCCCCAGCATTTT	CASHRGQGISNQPQHF
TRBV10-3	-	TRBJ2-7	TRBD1	TGTGCCATCCGCGGGGACAGGAACTCCTACGAGCAGTACTTC	CAIRGDRNSYEQYF
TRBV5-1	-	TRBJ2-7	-	TGCGCCAGCAGCTTGGGGGTACAACAGTTCGGCGAGCAGTACTTC	CASSLGVQQFGEQYF
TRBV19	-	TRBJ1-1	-	TGTGCCAGTAGTATAGATTCAGGGCCAGGGACTGAAGCTTTCTTT	CASSIDSGPGTEAFF
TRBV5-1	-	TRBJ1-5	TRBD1	TGCGCCAGCAGCGTAGGGACAGGGGGCCTTCAGCCCCAGCATTTT	CASSVGTGGLQPQHF
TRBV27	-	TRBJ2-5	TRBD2	TGTGCCAGCAGTCTCGGAGCGGGGGGGACTCAAGAGACCCAGTACTTC	CASSLGAGGTQETQYF
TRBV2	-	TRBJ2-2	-	TGTGCCAGCAGCGAACTAGGGCGGGACGGGGAGCTGTTTTTT	CASSELGRDGELFF
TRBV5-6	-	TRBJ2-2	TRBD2	TGTGCCAGCAGCTTCAGTCTAGCGGGGACCGGGGAGCTGTTTTTT	CASSFSLAGTGELFF
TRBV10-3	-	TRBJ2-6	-	TGTGCCATCAGTGACTATGAGACGGACACCACCTCTGGGGCCAACGTCCTGACTTTC	CAISDYETDTTSGANVLTF
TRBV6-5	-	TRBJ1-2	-	TGTGCCAGCAGTTACTCGATACACTATGGCCACACCTTC	CASSYSIHYGHTF
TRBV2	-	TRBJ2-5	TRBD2	TGTGCCACCTTCGGGACTAGCAAAGAGACCCAGTACTTC	CATFGTSKETQYF
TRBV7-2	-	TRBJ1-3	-	TGTGCCAGCAGCTTATACCGGGGTGGAAACACCATATATTTT	CASSLYRGGNTIYF
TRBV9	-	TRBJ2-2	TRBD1	TGTGCCAGCAGCGCGGGACAGCCAAACACCGGGGAGCTGTTTTTT	CASSAGQPNTGELFF
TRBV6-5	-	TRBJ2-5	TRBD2	TGTGCCAGCAGTTACCTGGGACTAACTCAAGAGACCCAGTACTTC	CASSYLGLTQETQYF
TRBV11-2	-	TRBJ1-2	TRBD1	TGTGCCAGCAGGGACAGGGTGCACTATGGCTACACCTTC	CASRDRVHYGYTF